This T cell receptor (beta chain) was sequenced during a study of T cells after yellow fever vaccination. Broader study findings: After the booster, 96% of CD4 and roughly nine tenths of CD8 primary-response clones were re-detected.

TCRdb recomputed calls from the 5' RACE reads with MiXCR, one row per CDR3 protein. Of approximately 450,000 distinct CDR3 sequences in the sample, under 20% are singletons; the top ten hold over 15%. This clonotype occurred a few times. Its antigen is undetermined. V was clipped by 8 bases and J by 1 base, with 13 bases between them. The germline V gene encodes CDR1 MNHEY and CDR2 SMNVEV (reference sequence). The CDR3 extends over 14 amino acids. The origin of this receptor is a man younger than 30 who received the YFV17D yellow fever vaccine. The sample in question was PBMCs, obtained before the yellow fever booster vaccination. The V and J genes are TRBV27 and TRBJ2-3; D perhaps matches TRBD1 (5 bases). CDR3 DNA sequence: TGTGCCAGCGCAGGGTTCGGCGGCACAGATACGCAGTATTTT. It encodes CASAGFGGTDTQYF.